This TCR beta chain was documented in a study of T-cell reconstitution after alpha-beta-depleted transplantation in children. This clonotype occurred a few times. Unique molecular identifiers tagged the TCRbeta library. Each CDR3 protein gets one entry after TCRdb re-called the PCR reads with MiXCR. The profile shows roughly 300,000 distinct CDR3 sequences, about a tenth of them singletons. The CDR3 totals 15 residues. Trimming cost V 9 bases and J 5 bases; bases outside gene matches: 13. Germline CDR1 KGHDR, CDR2 SFDVKD. The V and J genes are TRBV24-1 and TRBJ2-5; 8 bases match TRBD2. The specimen comprised PBMCs from the stem cell graft donor, sampled from the stem cell graft. The receptor's source is a human donor who donated a stem cell graft to a child with acute lymphoblastic leukemia. CDR3 loop: CATHPGRGPQETQYF. CDR3 coding DNA: TGTGCCACCCATCCCGGGAGGGGCCCCCAGGAGACCCAGTACTTC.